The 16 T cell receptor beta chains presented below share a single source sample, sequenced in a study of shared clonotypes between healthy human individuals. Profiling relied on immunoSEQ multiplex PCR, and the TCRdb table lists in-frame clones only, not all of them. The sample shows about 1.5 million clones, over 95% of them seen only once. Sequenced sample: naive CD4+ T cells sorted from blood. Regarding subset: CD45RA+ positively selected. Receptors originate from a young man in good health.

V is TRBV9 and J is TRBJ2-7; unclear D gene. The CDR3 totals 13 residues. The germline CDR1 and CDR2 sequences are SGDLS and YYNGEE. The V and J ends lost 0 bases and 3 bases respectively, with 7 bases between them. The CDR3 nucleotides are TGTGCCAGCAGCGTAGGAAATGGCTACGAGCAGTACTTC. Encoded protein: CASSVGNGYEQYF.

CDR3 sequence reads: CALQGTNEKLFF. DNA for the CDR3: TGTGCCTTACAGGGGACGAATGAAAAACTGTTTTTT. The chain employs TRBV30 and TRBJ1-4; 7 bases are a match to TRBD1. Germline V gives CDR1 GTSNPN, CDR2 SVGIG (reference sequence). This CDR3 comprises 12 residues. V shed 7 bases, J shed 5 bases, and the junction held 4 bases outside the gene matches.

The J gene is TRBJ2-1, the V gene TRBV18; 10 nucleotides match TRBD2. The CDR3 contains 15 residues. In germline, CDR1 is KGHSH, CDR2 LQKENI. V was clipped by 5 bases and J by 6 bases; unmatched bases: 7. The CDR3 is CASSDLAGVGNEQFF. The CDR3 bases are TGTGCCAGCTCAGACCTAGCGGGAGTAGGCAATGAGCAGTTCTTC. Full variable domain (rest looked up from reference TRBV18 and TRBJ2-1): NAGVMQNPRHLVRRRGQEARLRCSPMKGHSHVYWYRQLPEEGLKFMVYLQKENIIDESGMPKERFSAEFPKEGPSILRIQQVVRGDSAAYFCASSDLAGVGNEQFFGPGTRLTVL.

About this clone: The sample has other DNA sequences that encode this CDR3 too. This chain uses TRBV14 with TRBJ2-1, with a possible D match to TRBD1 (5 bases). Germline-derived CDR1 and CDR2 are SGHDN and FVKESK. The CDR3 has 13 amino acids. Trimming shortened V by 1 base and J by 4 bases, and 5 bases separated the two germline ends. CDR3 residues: CASSQGQYNEQFF. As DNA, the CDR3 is TGTGCCAGCAGCCAAGGACAGTACAATGAGCAGTTCTTC. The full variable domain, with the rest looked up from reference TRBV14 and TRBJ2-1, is EAGVTQFPSHSVIEKGQTVTLRCDPISGHDNLYWYRRVMGKEIKFLLHFVKESKQDESGMPNNRFLAERTGGTYSTLKVQPAELEDSGVYFCASSQGQYNEQFFGPGTRLTVL.

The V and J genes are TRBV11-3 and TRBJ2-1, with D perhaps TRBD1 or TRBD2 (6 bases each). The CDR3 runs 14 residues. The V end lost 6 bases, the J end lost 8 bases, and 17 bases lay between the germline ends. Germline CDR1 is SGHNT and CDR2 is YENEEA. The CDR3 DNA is TGTGCCAGCAGTTCGTCGACCGGGGGCGATGAGCAGTTCTTC. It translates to CASSSSTGGDEQFF. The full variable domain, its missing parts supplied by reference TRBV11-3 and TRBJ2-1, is EAGVVQSPRYKIIEKKQPVAFWCNPISGHNTLYWYLQNLGQGPELLIRYENEEAVDDSQLPKDRFSAERLKGVDSTLKIQPAELGDSAVYLCASSSSTGGDEQFFGPGTRLTVL.

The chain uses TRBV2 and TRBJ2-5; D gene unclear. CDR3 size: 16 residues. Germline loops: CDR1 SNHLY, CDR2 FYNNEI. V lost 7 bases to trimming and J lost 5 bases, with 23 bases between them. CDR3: CASIKLDKPKAETQYF. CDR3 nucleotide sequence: TGTGCCAGCATTAAGTTAGACAAGCCTAAGGCGGAGACCCAGTACTTC.

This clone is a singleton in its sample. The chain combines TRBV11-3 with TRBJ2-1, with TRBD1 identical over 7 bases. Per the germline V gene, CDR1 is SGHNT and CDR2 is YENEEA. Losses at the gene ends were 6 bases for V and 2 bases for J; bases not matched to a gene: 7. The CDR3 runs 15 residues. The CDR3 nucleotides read TGTGCCAGCAGTTACGGGACAGTCACCTACAATGAGCAGTTCTTC. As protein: CASSYGTVTYNEQFF.

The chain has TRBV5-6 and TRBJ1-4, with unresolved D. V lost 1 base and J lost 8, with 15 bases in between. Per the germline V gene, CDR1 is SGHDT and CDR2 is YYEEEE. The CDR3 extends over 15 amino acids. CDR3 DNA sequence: TGTGCCAGCAGCTTGTATAAGGCAACGGGGGAAAAACTGTTTTTT. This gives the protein CASSLYKATGEKLFF.

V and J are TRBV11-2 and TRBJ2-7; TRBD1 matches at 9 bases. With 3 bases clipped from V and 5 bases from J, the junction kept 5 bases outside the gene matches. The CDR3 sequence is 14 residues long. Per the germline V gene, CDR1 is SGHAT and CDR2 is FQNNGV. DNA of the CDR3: TGTGCCAGCAGCTTTCGGACAGGGGAGGACGAGCAGTACTTC. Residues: CASSFRTGEDEQYF.

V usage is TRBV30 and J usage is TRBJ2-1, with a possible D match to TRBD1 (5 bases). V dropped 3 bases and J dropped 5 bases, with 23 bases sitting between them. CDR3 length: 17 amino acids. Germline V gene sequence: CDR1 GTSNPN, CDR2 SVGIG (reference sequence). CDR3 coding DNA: TGTGCCTGGAGGATCTTACGACAGACGAACCCGAACAATGAGCAGTTCTTC. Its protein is CAWRILRQTNPNNEQFF.

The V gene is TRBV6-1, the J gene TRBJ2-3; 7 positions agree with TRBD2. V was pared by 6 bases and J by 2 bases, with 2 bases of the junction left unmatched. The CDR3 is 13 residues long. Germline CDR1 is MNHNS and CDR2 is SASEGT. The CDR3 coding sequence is TGTGCCAGCAGGACTAGCCCCACAGATACGCAGTATTTT. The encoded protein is CASRTSPTDTQYF.

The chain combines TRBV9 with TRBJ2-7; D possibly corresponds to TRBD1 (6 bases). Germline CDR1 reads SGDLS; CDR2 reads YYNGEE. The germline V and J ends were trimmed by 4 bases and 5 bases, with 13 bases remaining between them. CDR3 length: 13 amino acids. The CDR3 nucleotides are TGTGCCAGCAGCCCTCACAGGGACAACGAGCAGTACTTC. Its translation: CASSPHRDNEQYF.

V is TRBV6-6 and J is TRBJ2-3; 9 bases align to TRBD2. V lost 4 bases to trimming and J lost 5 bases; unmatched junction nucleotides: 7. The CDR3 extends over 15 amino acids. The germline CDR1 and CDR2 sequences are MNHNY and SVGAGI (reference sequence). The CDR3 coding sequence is TGTGCCAGCAGTTGGGCGGGAGGGCCAGTAGATACGCAGTATTTT. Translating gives CASSWAGGPVDTQYF.

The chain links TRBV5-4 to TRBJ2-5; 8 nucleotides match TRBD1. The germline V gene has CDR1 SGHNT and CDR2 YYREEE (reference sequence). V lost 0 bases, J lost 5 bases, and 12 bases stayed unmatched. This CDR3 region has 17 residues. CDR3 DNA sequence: TGTGCCAGCAGCTTGGTAGGCCGGACAGGGTCCGAGGAGACCCAGTACTTC. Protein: CASSLVGRTGSEETQYF.

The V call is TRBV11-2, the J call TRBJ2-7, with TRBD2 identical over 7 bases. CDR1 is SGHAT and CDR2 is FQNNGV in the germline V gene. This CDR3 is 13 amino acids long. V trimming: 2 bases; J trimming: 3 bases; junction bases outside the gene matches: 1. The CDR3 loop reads CASSLIAGYEQYF. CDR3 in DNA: TGTGCCAGCAGCTTAATAGCGGGCTACGAGCAGTACTTC.

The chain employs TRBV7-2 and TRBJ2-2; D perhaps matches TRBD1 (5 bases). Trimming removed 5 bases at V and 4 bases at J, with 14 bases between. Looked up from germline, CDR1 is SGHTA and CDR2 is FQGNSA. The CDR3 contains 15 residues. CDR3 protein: CASSPESTGTGELFF. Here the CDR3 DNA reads TGTGCCAGCAGCCCGGAATCCACAGGCACCGGGGAGCTGTTTTTT.